This T cell receptor (beta chain) originates from a study of blood T cell repertoires in COVID-19. Participants spanned ages about 18 to 90 years and resided in about 25 US areas. In assigning cohorts, the study relied on participant-reported clinical history. Trimming left V 0 bases short and J 2 bases short, with 8 bases between. CDR1 SGHRS and CDR2 YFSETQ come from the germline V gene. This CDR3 has 14 amino acids. Per the authors' pipeline: Estimated nucleated cell counts came from reference gene primer amplification. Repertoires were generated with immunoSEQ multiplex PCR, while TCRdb's copy carries only in-frame clones and drops some. V, J and clone size are taken as reported in that table, and D and trimming were inferred from the DNA itself. The sample carries fewer than 350,000 clones, roughly nine tenths recorded once.

The chain employs TRBV5-1 and TRBJ2-5; the D gene is possibly TRBD2 (5 bases). Sequences were obtained from PBMCs or T cells enriched from blood (not recorded which). The sequence came from a man aged 60 to 75 who had recovered from COVID-19. CDR3: CASSLAPGQETQYF. CDR3 bases: TGCGCCAGCAGCTTGGCGCCGGGGCAAGAGACCCAGTACTTC. The full variable domain, its missing parts supplied by reference TRBV5-1 and TRBJ2-5, is KAGVTQTPRYLIKTRGQQVTLSCSPISGHRSVSWYQQTPGQGLQFLFEYFSETQRNKGNFPGRFSGRQFSNSRSEMNVSTLELGDSALYLCASSLAPGQETQYFGPGTRLLVL.